The rows below give T cell receptor beta chains drawn from one sample of a study of blood T cells in healthy people across ages. MiXCR, run by TCRdb on the 5' RACE reads, gives a single entry per CDR3 protein. The sample records some 1.5 million distinct CDR3 sequences, approximately 30% being singletons. Sequencing was carried out using blood. These receptors were obtained from a woman in her twenties or thirties in good health. Both conserved end residues are trimmed from each CDR3.

>TRBV14
ASSLMTRREETQY
>TRBV7-9
ASSSLGSEAF
>TRBV7-9
ASSLKGAPSEQY
>TRBV10-3
AVSDWPRAYEQY
>TRBV25-1
ASRDWDEQF
>TRBV10-3
AISESGSGGSTDTQY
>TRBV5-5
ASNSRAGVSYEQY
>TRBV6-5
ASSYRGGPEAF
>TRBV29-1
SGDSSDTQY
>TRBV30
AWSSFLSGRDHNEQF
>TRBV28
ASSSRRAGGHPTDTQY
>TRBV20-1
SARPGLSAGSSYEQY
>TRBV5-1
ASSLGQGPFNSEKLF
>TRBV5-1
ASSPSWREFYEQY
>TRBV20-1
SASPASGQETQY
>TRBV25-1
ASSAGGLGVTSGMNEQF
>TRBV29-1
SVDKGSYEQY
>TRBV7-9
ASSPGTFSYEQY
>TRBV20-1
SARPGGPGERRF
>TRBV6-2/TRBV6-3
ASTGLAGVTEQF
>TRBV12-3/TRBV12-4
ASSFLGLAGGREQY
>TRBV12-3/TRBV12-4
ASSPGVHGYT
>TRBV4-1
ARTVPGTITYNEQF
>TRBV11-2
ASSSTGKGTDTQY
>TRBV4-2
ASSQDQGVRYGYT
>TRBV19
ASSIEGGGPIDNEQF
>TRBV29-1
SGQMDYTEAF
>TRBV28
ASSFPPNGAGLEETQY
>TRBV29-1
SVVGGTVETQY
>TRBV12-3/TRBV12-4
ASGVRRTGPYEQY
>TRBV6-2/TRBV6-3
ATASPGTSRETQY
>TRBV12-3/TRBV12-4
ASSPQTSPETQY
>TRBV20-1
SAPPYGSLGNEQF
>TRBV10-3
AISEQGLAHNEQF
>TRBV18
ASSSLTVSNQPQH
>TRBV12-3/TRBV12-4
ASSSGVGVETQY
>TRBV7-2
ASSAQGKGTEAF
>TRBV28
ASSLSRVTEAF
>TRBV18
ASSPPGQGLASGYT
>TRBV2
ASTGTGNYEQY
>TRBV7-9
ASRPGEIGELF
>TRBV20-1
SVQGATKNIQY
>TRBV12-5
ASGLVLTENEQF
>TRBV5-6
ASSPGQGNGELF
>TRBV27
ASSLSIIHQPQH
>TRBV5-1
ASSDDRANYRGTQY
>TRBV10-3
AIGGDSGVTDTQY
>TRBV6-7
ASSWSGGGANEQF